A selection of T cell receptor beta chains follows, all from one sample in a study of blood T cells in healthy people across ages. TCRdb re-derived calls from the 5' RACE reads in MiXCR, one entry per CDR3 protein. The table records about 1.6 million distinct CDR3 sequences, roughly 30% of them present only once. Sequencing was performed on blood. The source of these receptors is a woman aged 25 to 45 in good health. CDR3s include the opening cysteine and the closing phenylalanine or tryptophan. D genes are given only for firm matches. Not every row has a clone size; where given, it reads once, few, many or a size class.

v_call	j_call	d_call	clone_size	cdr3_aa	cdr3_nt
TRBV3-1	TRBJ2-3	TRBD2	NA	CASSQVRGGADTQYF	TGTGCCAGCAGCCAAGTTCGGGGGGGGGCAGATACGCAGTATTTT
TRBV20-1	TRBJ2-3	TRBD2	few	CSARVAGGLDTQYF	TGCAGTGCTAGGGTAGCGGGGGGGTTGGATACGCAGTATTTT
TRBV30	TRBJ2-7	NA	NA	CAWSGGKLSYEQYF	TGTGCCTGGAGTGGAGGGAAACTTTCCTACGAGCAGTACTTC
TRBV30	TRBJ1-2	NA	NA	CACRVSNYGYTF	TGTGCCTGCCGGGTCTCTAACTATGGCTACACCTTC
TRBV10-3	TRBJ1-1	NA	NA	CAISRDPDGAFF	TGTGCCATCAGTAGGGACCCCGATGGAGCTTTCTTT
TRBV7-6	TRBJ2-7	NA	NA	CASSNSERLTYEQYF	TGTGCCAGCAGCAACAGCGAGAGGCTAACCTACGAGCAGTACTTC
TRBV4-2	TRBJ2-1	NA	NA	CASSRETGTYNEQFF	TGTGCCAGCAGCCGAGAGACAGGAACCTACAATGAGCAGTTCTTC
TRBV20-1	TRBJ2-7	TRBD2	NA	CSAPGLAGSRDNGQYF	TGCAGTGCTCCGGGACTAGCGGGGTCGAGGGACAACGGGCAGTACTTC
TRBV28	TRBJ2-3	TRBD2	NA	CANSSSGLAGGRTDTQYF	TGTGCCAACAGTTCGTCGGGACTAGCGGGAGGGCGAACAGATACGCAGTATTTT
TRBV27	TRBJ2-6	NA	NA	CASSFLSGANVPTF	TGTGCCAGCAGTTTCCTCTCTGGGGCCAACGTCCCGACTTTC
TRBV28	TRBJ2-3	NA	NA	CASSLPTLSTDTQYF	TGTGCCAGCAGTTTGCCCACTCTTAGCACAGATACGCAGTATTTT
TRBV6-5	TRBJ2-7	TRBD1	NA	CASRPGQGAWYEQYF	TGTGCCAGCAGGCCGGGACAGGGGGCTTGGTACGAGCAGTACTTC
TRBV7-3	TRBJ1-2	NA	few	CASSSSGQGPGYTF	TGTGCCAGCAGCTCCTCAGGCCAGGGCCCTGGCTACACCTTC
TRBV20-1	TRBJ1-1	NA	few	CSASHSAGNTEAFF	TGCAGTGCTAGCCACTCGGCCGGGAACACTGAAGCTTTCTTT
TRBV28	TRBJ2-6	NA	once	CASSFGFRDHLNGANVLTF	TGTGCCAGCAGTTTTGGATTCCGGGATCACCTGAATGGGGCCAACGTCCTGACTTTC
TRBV9	TRBJ1-2	NA	NA	CASSPFAGANYGYTF	TGTGCCAGCAGCCCCTTTGCAGGAGCTAACTATGGCTACACCTTC
TRBV20-1	TRBJ2-4	NA	few	CSARGGDGDIQYF	TGCAGTGCTAGAGGAGGCGATGGGGATATTCAGTACTTC
TRBV20-1	TRBJ2-7	TRBD2	few	CSATLALAVSIHEQYF	TGCAGTGCTACTTTGGCACTAGCGGTTTCTATACACGAGCAGTACTTC
TRBV27	TRBJ2-1	NA	NA	CASSEVAVGRYNEQFF	TGTGCCAGCAGTGAGGTAGCGGTGGGGAGGTACAATGAGCAGTTCTTC
TRBV3-1	TRBJ2-1	NA	few	CASSQGRVAAYNEQFF	TGTGCCAGCAGCCAAGGGCGGGTAGCGGCCTACAATGAGCAGTTCTTC
TRBV3-1	TRBJ1-1	NA	NA	CASSQNSMNTEAFF	TGTGCCAGCAGCCAGAACAGCATGAACACTGAAGCTTTCTTT
TRBV28	TRBJ1-5	NA	NA	CASRLQRAFNQPRHF	TGTGCCAGCAGATTACAGAGAGCCTTCAATCAGCCCCGGCATTTT
TRBV7-3	TRBJ2-3	NA	once	CASSLIRGTDTDTQYF	TGTGCCAGCAGTTTAATCCGCGGGACAGACACAGATACGCAGTATTTT
TRBV20-1	TRBJ1-2	NA	NA	CSASLYYGYTF	TGCAGTGCTAGTTTATACTATGGCTACACCTTC
TRBV12-3/TRBV12-4	TRBJ1-5	NA	NA	CASKPQGGPNQPQHF	TGTGCCAGCAAACCACAGGGAGGCCCCAATCAGCCCCAGCATTTT
TRBV5-1	TRBJ1-1	NA	NA	CASSLKSGAGAFF	TGCGCCAGCAGCTTGAAGTCGGGAGCAGGGGCTTTCTTT
TRBV3-1	TRBJ2-7	TRBD2	few	CASSPARAGETYEQYF	TGTGCCAGCAGCCCCGCGCGGGCGGGGGAGACCTACGAGCAGTACTTC
TRBV2	TRBJ2-3	NA	few	CASSKQTNTDTQYF	TGTGCCAGCAGTAAGCAAACCAACACAGATACGCAGTATTTT
TRBV20-1	TRBJ1-1	NA	few	CSGAGQYTEAFF	TGCAGTGGGGCAGGCCAATACACTGAAGCTTTCTTT
TRBV5-1	TRBJ2-3	NA	NA	CASSLVADSTDTQYF	TGCGCCAGCAGCTTGGTAGCGGATAGCACAGATACGCAGTATTTT
TRBV4-1	TRBJ2-2	NA	NA	CASSRGARGTGELFF	TGCGCCAGCAGCCGGGGAGCTCGCGGCACCGGGGAGCTGTTTTTT
TRBV5-6	TRBJ1-4	NA	NA	CASSLEQGSNEKLFF	TGTGCCAGCAGCTTGGAGCAGGGTTCTAATGAAAAACTGTTTTTT
TRBV14	TRBJ2-1	TRBD2	NA	CASSPMRLAIWNEQFF	TGTGCCAGCAGCCCGATGAGACTAGCCATCTGGAATGAGCAGTTCTTC
TRBV2	TRBJ2-5	TRBD2	NA	CASSEGGGSPLEQYF	TGTGCCAGCAGTGAAGGAGGCGGGAGCCCTCTGGAGCAGTACTTC
TRBV21-1	TRBJ2-7	NA	NA	CASSRRTAPEQYF	TGTGCCAGCAGCCGCCGAACGGCCCCCGAGCAGTACTTC
TRBV5-5	TRBJ2-7	NA	many	CASSLERDHEQYF	TGTGCCAGCAGCTTGGAACGGGACCACGAGCAGTACTTC
TRBV5-1	TRBJ2-2	NA	NA	CASSLNPNTGELFF	TGCGCCAGCAGCTTAAATCCGAACACCGGGGAGCTGTTTTTT
TRBV6-1	TRBJ2-3	NA	NA	CASRPWPGHTDTQYF	TGTGCCAGCAGACCCTGGCCGGGCCACACAGATACGCAGTATTTT
TRBV6-2/TRBV6-3	TRBJ1-2	NA	NA	CASSYSNAGPNYGYTF	TGTGCCAGCAGTTACTCGAACGCGGGACCTAACTATGGCTACACCTTC
TRBV2	TRBJ2-2	TRBD2	NA	CASRSAGGITGELFF	TGTGCCAGCAGGTCGGCGGGGGGCATCACCGGGGAGCTGTTTTTT
TRBV21-1	TRBJ2-7	NA	NA	CASSFWTSEQYF	TGTGCCAGCAGCTTCTGGACATCCGAGCAGTACTTC
TRBV10-3	TRBJ2-2	NA	NA	CATGLNRVVTGELFF	TGTGCCACCGGTCTCAACAGGGTAGTTACCGGGGAGCTGTTTTTT
TRBV3-1	TRBJ2-5	TRBD1	NA	CASSRRTGRWQETQYF	TGTGCCAGCAGTCGAAGGACAGGGCGGTGGCAAGAGACCCAGTACTTC
TRBV12-3/TRBV12-4	TRBJ2-3	TRBD1	NA	CASNPQGVSDTQYF	TGTGCCAGCAACCCCCAGGGGGTCTCAGATACGCAGTATTTT
TRBV7-2	TRBJ1-2	NA	NA	CASSFSSYGYTF	TGTGCCAGCAGCTTTTCCAGCTATGGCTACACCTTC
TRBV20-1	TRBJ2-1	TRBD2	NA	CSAESLLAGNYNEQFF	TGCAGTGCTGAGTCGTTACTAGCGGGGAACTACAATGAGCAGTTCTTC
TRBV6-6	TRBJ2-7	NA	NA	CTSSLEQGSPYEQYF	TGTACCAGCAGCCTAGAACAGGGTTCTCCCTACGAGCAGTACTTC
TRBV6-2/TRBV6-3	TRBJ2-7	NA	few	CASTYEYGSFSYEQYF	TGTGCCAGCACCTACGAGTACGGGTCGTTTTCCTACGAGCAGTACTTC
TRBV9	TRBJ2-3	NA	few	CASSVGPRGTDTQYF	TGTGCCAGCAGCGTAGGGCCCCGAGGTACAGATACGCAGTATTTT
TRBV20-1	TRBJ2-3	NA	NA	CSARIRPRDTQYF	TGCAGTGCTAGAATCCGACCGCGGGATACGCAGTATTTT
TRBV7-6	TRBJ2-7	TRBD2	many	CASSSLAGGSYEQYF	TGCGCCAGCAGCTCTCTAGCGGGCGGCTCCTACGAGCAGTACTTC
TRBV20-1	TRBJ2-1	NA	NA	CSAFRPGRTYNEQFF	TGCAGTGCTTTTCGACCAGGGAGGACCTACAATGAGCAGTTCTTC
TRBV29-1	TRBJ2-3	NA	many	CSVGTSTDTQYF	TGCAGCGTTGGAACATCCACAGATACGCAGTATTTT
TRBV20-1	TRBJ1-1	NA	few	CSARDWGSEAFF	TGCAGTGCTAGAGATTGGGGATCTGAAGCTTTCTTT
TRBV30	TRBJ1-2	NA	NA	CAWSVTPTGSYGYTF	TGTGCCTGGAGTGTAACCCCGACAGGCAGCTATGGCTACACCTTC